The clone carrying this T cell receptor beta chain was picked up one time. The sample comes from a study of blood T cell repertoires in COVID-19. In Seattle, patients joined the study during active infection and were tracked longitudinally. TCRdb's table, derived via immunoSEQ multiplex PCR, lists solely in-frame clones and lacks some. Here the sample spans about 200,000 clones, approximately 85% being singletons. The CDR3 runs 15 residues. Germline CDR1 is SGHTA and CDR2 is FQGNSA. The germline V and J ends were trimmed by 4 bases and 3 bases, with 15 bases remaining between them. The chain is built from TRBV7-2 and TRBJ1-1; no clear D. The sequenced material came from peripheral blood. The sequence was obtained from a woman in her 70s with COVID-19, enrolled during active disease. CDR3 sequence reads: CASSYLGRRDTEAFF. The CDR3 DNA sequence: TGTGCCAGCAGCTACCTCGGACGGAGGGACACTGAAGCTTTCTTT.